This T cell receptor beta chain emerged from a study of T cell responses to AZD1222 COVID-19 vaccine listed by TCRdb under 2021. As for the study more broadly: AZD1222 recipients with second doses at about 4 weeks or about 12 weeks were pooled, because spike-specific TCR depth and breadth did not differ between schedules. Trial participants were enrolled into age subgroups of 18-55, 56-69 and 70-plus years, which contained 148, 28 and 57 TCR-sequenced participants, respectively. A total of roughly 240 trial participants underwent TCR sequencing, of whom some 210 received two doses of AZD1222 and some 26 received two doses of the MenACWY control vaccine. Beyond this particular receptor, the publication reports: After two AZD1222 doses, spike-specific TCR breadth and depth were significantly higher than at day 0 and than in MenACWY recipients. No day 14 peak-response samples were available, so repertoires were characterized only after the peak T cell response. Reportedly, almost half of the unique spike-specific TCRs recognized epitopes lying outside the regions that are mutated in the B.1.351 and B.1.1.7 variants. Only six or seven AZD1222 recipients were SARS-CoV-2 seropositive at baseline, limiting conclusions about previously exposed vaccinees. Vaccine-associated CD4 TCRs spanned the whole spike protein, with dominant responses in regions 160-218 and 743-854. In the small 56-69-year group, the increase in depth fell short of significance, most likely because of low power. Participants were mostly white British and included more females than males, and it was suggested by the authors that clonal diversity may have been underestimated.

Concerning this clone: There is no known antigen for this receptor. The input lacks base qualities; no much larger clone sits a single base away.

The sample's time point label, in plain terms: baseline before first vaccination. Samples from vaccinated people were obtained from the UK trials COV001 and COV002, which included a single-blind randomized controlled phase 2/3 trial of AZD1222 (ChAdOx1 nCoV-19) in healthy adults. Trial participant PBMC samples were collected at day 0 and day 28 after the second dose for TCRbeta chain sequencing. V is trimmed back by 3 bases and J by 7 bases, and the junction contains 5 bases that no gene match accounts for. Taken from cysteine to phenylalanine, the CDR3 has 15 residues. The retained sequence is limited to the CDR3, 45 bases, with the frame set at the first base. CDR1 SGHTA and CDR2 FQGNSA were looked up in the germline V gene. The CDR3 regions of human TCRbeta chains were subjected to immunosequencing. The paper's data handling went like this. TCRs in the repertoires were compared against a reference library of SARS-CoV-2-specific TCRs that had been generated with the MIRA antigen-specificity platform. Breadth was defined as the fraction of unique TCRs that were SARS-CoV-2-associated, and depth was defined as the fraction of total T cells that were SARS-CoV-2-associated. Using the MIRA data, each spike-specific TCR was mapped to the spike region that the TCR reacts to and placed in a CD4 or CD8 class. Log10-transformed breadth and depth values were compared by one-way ANOVA with Sidak's multiple comparisons tests. TCRdb limited this immuneACCESS table to in-frame rearrangements with V and J called. A share of clones is missing; checked studies link under half to unresolved V genes, and the rest is unexplained. That table is the source of V, J and clone size, and D and trimming were worked out from the DNA. The sample records around 190,000 clones, roughly 92% of which are singletons. In total, the top ten clones hold 1% to 1.5% of the sample.

The receptor comes from an adult in good health. The sample in question was peripheral blood, obtained on day 0 of AZD1222 vaccination. Rearrangement joined TRBV7-2 to TRBJ1-6; 8 bases in the middle match TRBD1. The CDR3 amino acid sequence is: CASSFSTGGNSPLHF. The nucleotide sequence is given as TGTGCCAGCAGCTTTAGTACAGGGGGGAATTCACCCCTCCACTTT.